Shown below are 19 T cell receptor beta chains from a single sample sequenced in a study of T cells after yellow fever vaccination. In TCRdb, the 5' RACE reads were re-called with MiXCR into one record per CDR3 protein. The sample includes a few hundred thousand distinct CDR3 sequences, 6.9% of them seen just once. Sequences were derived from CD4+ T cells sorted from PBMCs, sampled 15 days after the yellow fever booster vaccination. Every receptor here comes from a man in his thirties or forties who received the YFV17D yellow fever vaccine.

Comment on this clonotype: This may stem from a read error, because a much larger clone lies one nucleotide away. This chain links TRBV9 with TRBJ2-3, with 10 bases fitting TRBD2. The length of the CDR3 is 15 residues. Germline values: CDR1 SGDLS, CDR2 YYNGEE. V shed 5 bases, J shed 4 bases, and the junction held 7 bases outside the gene matches. CDR3 coding DNA: TGTGCCAGCAGACTACGACTAGCGGGCCCAGATACGCAGTATTTT. This translates into CASRLRLAGPDTQYF.

This clonotype has just a few counts. This chain joins TRBV7-4 and TRBJ2-7, with D hard to call. Trimming cost V 2 bases and J 7 bases, with 9 bases left between them. The germline V gene encodes CDR1 SGHVT and CDR2 SQSDAQ. The CDR3 loop spans 12 amino acids. The CDR3 loop reads CASSLSLGEQYF. CDR3 coding DNA: TGTGCCAGCAGCTTATCCCTCGGGGAGCAGTACTTC. Complete variable domain (other parts from reference TRBV7-4 and TRBJ2-7): GAGVSQSPRYKVAKRGRDVALRCDSISGHVTLYWYRQTLGQGSEVLTYSQSDAQRDKSGRPSGRFSAERPERSVSTLKIQRTEQGDSAVYLCASSLSLGEQYFGPGTRLTVT.

The rearrangement links TRBV4-3 to TRBJ2-5, with D unresolved. From germline, CDR1 is LGHNA and CDR2 YSLEER. This CDR3 has 15 amino acids. V dropped 0 bases and J dropped 5 bases, with 13 bases sitting between them. CDR3 coding DNA: TGCGCCAGCAGCCAAGAATCGGTTGAGTGGGAGACCCAGTACTTC. This sequence encodes CASSQESVEWETQYF.

As for this clonotype: One junction end disagrees with the germline gene, perhaps due to a read error. The gene calls are TRBV5-5 and TRBJ2-4; 7 bases fit TRBD1. Germline lookup yields CDR1 SGHKS and CDR2 YYEKEE (reference sequence). The CDR3 spans 14 residues. The DNA for the CDR3 is TGTGCCAGCAGCTCCGGGACAGCCGAAAACATTCAGTACTTC. It specifies CASSSGTAENIQYF.

This clonotype has more than one count but fewer than ten. The V call is TRBV20-1, the J call TRBJ1-2, with 12 positions matching TRBD1. The CDR3 contains 14 residues. Germline loops: CDR1 DFQATT, CDR2 SNEGSKA (reference sequence). J was trimmed by 2 bases and V by 6 bases; bases with no gene match: 4. The CDR3 protein is CSAAGQGANYGYTF. CDR3 nucleotide sequence: TGCAGTGCAGCGGGACAGGGGGCCAACTATGGCTACACCTTC.

The rearrangement joins TRBV5-2 to TRBJ2-1; the table names TRBD2, a call not compared with the DNA. TRBV5-2 is a pseudogene locus. This CDR3 is 16 amino acids long. The CDR3 sequence is CASGPPLVCDYNEQFF. The CDR3 region has the DNA TGTGCCAGCGGCCCCCCCCTAGTGTGCGACTACAATGAGCAGTTCTTC.

This clonotype has a count of ten or more. The rearrangement joins TRBV12-3 or TRBV12-4 to TRBJ2-1, with D unresolved. Trimming removed 6 bases at V and 6 bases at J, with 6 bases between. CDR3 length equals 11 residues. The CDR3 nucleotides are TGTGCCAGCAGAGGCGGCAATGAGCAGTTCTTC. Translated, it gives CASRGGNEQFF.

This clonotype was picked up a small number of times. The genes are TRBV19 and TRBJ1-5; no firm D call. Trimming left V 3 bases short and J 3 bases short, with 12 bases between. CDR1 is LNHDA, CDR2 SQIVND, per germline (reference sequence). CDR3 size: 15 residues. The CDR3 bases are TGTGCCAGTAGTATCCTTATGGGTATCAATCAGCCCCAGCATTTT. Translated, it gives CASSILMGINQPQHF.

The chain is built from TRBV6-5 and TRBJ2-3; D ambiguous. The germline CDR1 and CDR2 sequences are MNHEY and SVGAGI. The CDR3 spans 11 residues. V lost 5 bases to trimming and J lost 8 bases, with 8 bases between them. CDR3: CASSHGSTQYF. CDR3 nucleotide sequence: TGTGCCAGCAGTCACGGTTCTACGCAGTATTTT.

This clonotype turned up a few times. V usage is TRBV20-1 and J usage is TRBJ2-5, with a possible D match to TRBD2 (6 bases). V lost 6 bases, J lost 5 bases, and 25 bases lay in between. Germline V CDR1 and CDR2: DFQATT, SNEGSKA (reference sequence). The CDR3 is 16 residues long. DNA of the CDR3: TGCAGTGCAAAAGACTACGCGGAGGGTAGTAGGGAGACCCAGTACTTC. Protein sequence: CSAKDYAEGSRETQYF.

The chain combines TRBV3-1 with TRBJ2-2; 11 bases fit TRBD2. This CDR3 contains 20 residues. Germline CDR1 LGHDT, CDR2 YNNKEL (reference sequence). The J segment lost 0 bases and the V segment lost 0 bases, leaving 9 bases of the junction unmatched. CDR3 sequence reads: CASSQDRPWTSGSNTGELFF. DNA of the CDR3: TGTGCCAGCAGCCAAGATCGTCCCTGGACTAGCGGGTCGAACACCGGGGAGCTGTTTTTT.

This clonotype was seen repeatedly, ten times or more. The genes are TRBV9 and TRBJ2-2, with D uncertain. Germline CDR1 is SGDLS and CDR2 is YYNGEE. Deletions cut 3 bases from V and 3 bases from J, with 9 bases between. The CDR3 has 14 amino acids. The CDR3, as DNA: TGTGCCAGCAGCGGCCCTGGGGACACCGGGGAGCTGTTTTTT. It yields the protein CASSGPGDTGELFF.

There are many counts of this clonotype. The chain carries TRBV7-9 and TRBJ2-2; no clear D gene. The V gene's germline CDR1 is SEHNR and CDR2 FQNEAQ (reference sequence). This CDR3 is built from 13 residues. V was trimmed by 5 bases and J by 7 bases, leaving 11 bases between them. CDR3 sequence (DNA): TGTGCCAGCAGCGAAGTAGGTGTCGGGGAGCTGTTTTTT. It is translated as CASSEVGVGELFF.

This clonotype occurred a few times. V usage is TRBV12-3 or TRBV12-4 and J usage is TRBJ2-7; a weak D match, TRBD1 (6 bases). This CDR3 has 16 amino acids. Between the trimmed V and J ends, which lost 1 base and 2 bases, there was a span of 15 bases. Here the CDR3 DNA reads TGTGCCAGCAGTTTAGAATTAGGGGGAAACCCCTACGAGCAGTACTTC. Protein sequence: CASSLELGGNPYEQYF.

This clonotype came up a few times. The chain uses TRBV12-3 or TRBV12-4 and TRBJ2-5; TRBD1 matches 7 bases. The CDR3 runs 14 residues. V gave up 2 bases and J gave up 3 bases; unmatched junction bases: 3. Written as DNA, the CDR3 is TGTGCCAGCAGTTTAATCGGACAGGAAGAGACCCAGTACTTC. As protein: CASSLIGQEETQYF.

The gene calls are TRBV7-3 and TRBJ2-1; D possibly corresponds to TRBD1 (7 bases). Germline V CDR1 and CDR2: SGHTA, FQGTGA. The CDR3 contains 13 residues. Trimming cost V 5 bases and J 4 bases, with 9 bases left between them. CDR3 sequence (DNA): TGTGCCAGCAGCGCGGGACAGTACAATGAGCAGTTCTTC. Translated: CASSAGQYNEQFF. The whole variable domain, remainder taken from reference TRBV7-3 and TRBJ2-1, is GAGVSQTPSNKVTEKGKYVELRCDPISGHTALYWYRQSLGQGPEFLIYFQGTGAADDSGLPNDRFFAVRPEGSVSTLKIQRTERGDSAVYLCASSAGQYNEQFFGPGTRLTVL.

The CDR3 region has the DNA TGCGCCGGAAGGACCACCACCGGGGAGCTGTTTTTT. It is translated as CAGRTTTGELFF. The rearrangement joins TRBV23-1 to TRBJ2-2, with D hard to call. TRBV23-1 is identified as an open reading frame with a role that is uncertain. Trimming shortened V by 11 bases and J by 4 bases, and 11 bases separated the two germline ends. This CDR3 comprises 12 residues.

The chain joins TRBV7-2 to TRBJ2-1, with 7 bases matching TRBD2. Germline V gene sequence: CDR1 SGHTA, CDR2 FQGNSA. CDR3 size: 11 residues. With 2 bases clipped from V and 16 bases from J, the junction kept 5 bases outside the gene matches. The CDR3 loop is CASSLRGRVFF. DNA of the CDR3: TGTGCCAGCAGCTTACGAGGGAGGGTCTTCTTC. Looking up the rest from reference TRBV7-2 and TRBJ2-1 gives the full variable domain: GAGVSQSPSNKVTEKGKDVELRCDPISGHTALYWYRQSLGQGLEFLIYFQGNSAPDKSGLPSDRFSAERTGGSVSTLTIQRTQQEDSAVYLCASSLRGRVFFGPGTRLTVL.

This clonotype has a count of ten or more. The V call is TRBV20-1, the J call TRBJ1-6, with a possible D match to TRBD1 (5 bases). This CDR3 is 15 amino acids long. Germline CDR1 reads DFQATT; CDR2 reads SNEGSKA (reference sequence). V was trimmed by 0 bases and J by 4 bases, leaving 10 bases between them. This CDR3 is CSARDLGAYNSPLHF. For the CDR3, the DNA is TGCAGTGCTAGAGATCTAGGGGCTTATAATTCACCCCTCCACTTT.